The 5 T cell receptor beta chains in this list originate from one sample, sequenced in a study of beta chain features in type 1 diabetes. Whole-study findings and limits: Shorter TCRB CDR3s, moderately but significantly so, marked every one of the four CD4+ subsets in Type 1 diabetes patients.

The antigens of these receptors remain unknown. The investigators reverse transcribed all of the isolated RNA, so they sequenced expressed TCRB transcripts. Some clones are missing from TCRdb's copy, which holds only in-frame ones; the method was immunoSEQ multiplex PCR. The sample shows more than 100,000 clones, 25% to 35% of them seen only once. Sequencing input: central memory CD4+ T cells from blood. Receptor source: a woman aged 18-29 years with type 1 diabetes.

J is TRBJ1-3 and V is TRBV30; 7 bases are shared with TRBD1. CDR1 GTSNPN and CDR2 SVGIG come from the germline V gene (reference sequence). This CDR3 has 15 residues. Trimming removed 0 bases from V and 5 bases from J; junction bases left unmatched: 7. CDR3 DNA sequence: TGTGCCTGGAGTGTATCGGGACAGCAGAGAAACACCATATATTTT. Its protein is CAWSVSGQQRNTIYF.

The sample holds a few counts of this clone. The V call is TRBV7-2, the J call TRBJ2-7; a possible D gene is TRBD2 (6 bases). Germline V CDR1 and CDR2: SGHTA, FQGNSA. This CDR3 has 11 amino acids. Trimming removed 3 bases from V and 7 bases from J, with 7 bases in between. CDR3: CASSFGGEQYF. Written as DNA, the CDR3 is TGTGCCAGCAGCTTCGGAGGGGAGCAGTACTTC.

There are a few counts of this clone. Other DNA sequences in this specimen translate into the identical CDR3. The V call is TRBV7-9, the J call TRBJ2-7; 9 positions match TRBD1. The CDR3 loop spans 13 amino acids. J lost 4 bases, V lost 5 bases, and 3 bases had no gene match. Germline lookup yields CDR1 SEHNR and CDR2 FQNEAQ (reference sequence). The CDR3 coding sequence is TGTGCCAGCAGCCCGGGACAGGGTTACGAGCAGTACGTC. Amino acids: CASSPGQGYEQYV.

This chain links TRBV5-4 with TRBJ2-6; D is undetermined. Germline V gene sequence: CDR1 SGHNT, CDR2 YYREEE (reference sequence). The CDR3 runs 15 residues. The germline V and J ends were trimmed by 5 bases and 0 bases, with 9 bases remaining between them. This CDR3 is CASSWSSSGANVLTF. CDR3 nucleotide sequence: TGTGCCAGCAGTTGGAGCTCCTCTGGGGCCAACGTCCTGACTTTC.

The chain is built from TRBV6-6 and TRBJ2-2, with 7 positions matching TRBD1. V lost 8 bases to trimming and J lost 4 bases; unmatched junction nucleotides: 7. The CDR3 runs to 14 residues. Germline CDR1 is MNHNY and CDR2 is SVGAGI (reference sequence). CDR3 sequence: CASRPTGATGELFF. CDR3 nucleotides: TGTGCCAGCCGACCTACAGGGGCCACCGGGGAGCTGTTTTTT.